This TCR beta chain emerged from a study of Ad26.COV2.S vaccination and SARS-CoV-2 variants. Whole-study context: Into the muscle, Ad26.COV2.S was dosed once or twice, 56 days apart.

The treatment denotes: some 20 received Ad26.COV2.S at low or high dose, single or two shots; 5 received placebo; per-sample allocation not given. Sample collection was performed on day 63 after the first vaccine or placebo injection. The CDR3 spans 18 residues. With V trimmed by 4 bases and J by 0 bases, 9 bases remained unmatched. Germline CDR1 reads MNHEY; CDR2 reads SMNVEV (reference sequence). Findings of the study overall: Those who received the vaccine showed greater spike-specific TCR breadth than those given placebo.

A note on this clone: Its antigen is unknown.

Repertoires were generated with immunoSEQ multiplex PCR, while TCRdb's copy carries only in-frame clones and drops some. The table includes about 680,000 clones, about 90% detected once. Material: peripheral blood, obtained in a trial of Ad26.COV2.S vaccine versus placebo. The source of this sequence is a person aged 18 to 59 who received the Ad26.COV2.S COVID-19 vaccine or a placebo. The chain joins TRBV27 to TRBJ2-6; 7 positions match TRBD1. The CDR3 nucleotides are TGTGCCAGCAGTTCCTACAGGGGAAAGACCTCTGGGGCCAACGTCCTGACTTTC. This translates into CASSSYRGKTSGANVLTF. Using reference TRBV27 and TRBJ2-6 for the parts outside the CDR3, the full variable domain is EAQVTQNPRYLITVTGKKLTVTCSQNMNHEYMSWYRQDPGLGLRQIYYSMNVEVTDKGDVPEGYKVSRKEKRNFPLILESPSPNQTSLYFCASSSYRGKTSGANVLTFGAGSRLTVL.